This T cell receptor (beta chain) emerged from a study of shared clonotypes between healthy human individuals. Study-wide points: Large sequencing depth failed to make sorted-subset sequencing complete, rarefaction showed.

Some clones are missing from TCRdb's copy, which holds only in-frame ones; the method was immunoSEQ multiplex PCR. Of about 1.1 million clones listed, roughly 74% were seen once; the top ten hold approximately 0.5%. To note about this clone: The antigen remains unidentified.

The CDR3 is 17 residues long. In germline, CDR1 is SGHRS, CDR2 YFSETQ. Trimming shortened V by 3 bases and J by 5 bases, and 21 bases separated the two germline ends. The specimen sequenced was memory CD4+ T cells from PBMCs. Indicated subset: CD45RA-negative fraction. This sequence originates from a man younger than 35 in good health. Some clones in this sample may be carry-over from other donors' samples. The chain recombines TRBV5-1 with TRBJ2-1; tentatively, D is TRBD2 (7 bases). CDR3 sequence reads: CASSWDPPGGGNNEQFF. The CDR3 nucleotides are TGCGCCAGCAGCTGGGATCCCCCGGGGGGCGGGAACAATGAGCAGTTCTTC.